This T cell receptor (beta chain) was sequenced in a study of vaccination effects on CD4 cells after COVID-19. Study-level background: Participants were given two doses of BNT162b2 or mRNA-1273 vaccine.

Antigen-specific CD4+ T cells expanded by the ViraFEST assay with viral peptide pools were then sequenced. The culture ran for approximately 11 days before CD4+ T cells were isolated. The vaccine recipients had no prior SARS-CoV-2 infection, with negative nucleocapsid antibodies. Each culture well received a few million PBMC. These cells were then cultured in IMDM with about 9.1 IU/ml IL-2 and roughly 10 ug/ml peptides. Fresh IL-2-containing medium replaced half the medium on days 3 and 7. A word on this clone: Its specificity is not known.

Assay: immunoSEQ multiplex PCR; the TCRdb copy retains only in-frame clones and omits some. The sample has 20,000 to 30,000 clones, about two thirds seen once. This CDR3 has 14 amino acids. Germline lookup yields CDR1 SGHRS and CDR2 YFSETQ. The ends were cut back, 0 bases at V and 1 base at J, with 7 bases in the middle. Study-wide points: Healthy vaccinees had only 1 of 255 vaccine-induced clones cross-react with common cold coronaviruses.

The V call is TRBV5-1, the J call TRBJ1-1; D remains ambiguous. The input for sequencing was CD4+ T cells from PBMCs cultured with HCoV-OC43 spike peptides, taken before COVID-19 vaccination. Indicated subset: HCoV-OC43 spike overlapping peptide pool stimulation. The receptor was isolated from a human donor who received a COVID-19 vaccine. The CDR3 spells CASSLGKGNTEAFF. The CDR3 nucleotides are TGCGCCAGCAGCTTGGGCAAGGGGAACACTGAAGCTTTCTTT.